A selection of T cell receptor beta chains follows, all from one sample in a study of Graves' ophthalmopathy and Graves' hyperthyroidism. TCRdb processed the multiplex PCR reads anew with MiXCR; each CDR3 protein has one entry. The sample holds a few hundred thousand distinct CDR3 sequences; roughly 15% are singletons and the top ten take around 7%. The sample comprised peripheral blood. These receptors were obtained from a woman younger than 30 with stable Graves' hyperthyroidism. Each CDR3 is given with its conserved first and last residue. A D gene is named only where the DNA matches it firmly. Clone size appears in some rows only: once, few, many, or a class for an expanded clone.

TRBV18,TRBJ2-5,.,many,CASSPEEETQYF,TGTGCCAGCTCACCTGAGGAGGAGACCCAGTACTTC
TRBV11-2,TRBJ1-5,.,large,CASSEGSSQPQHF,TGTGCCAGCAGCGAAGGATCCTCTCAGCCCCAGCATTTT
TRBV6-2/TRBV6-3,TRBJ1-2,.,many,CASRHPRTAANYGYTF,TGTGCCAGCAGGCACCCGAGGACAGCTGCTAACTATGGCTACACCTTC
TRBV6-2/TRBV6-3,TRBJ1-1,.,many,CAGTMPLGNTEAFF,TGTGCCGGCACCATGCCCTTGGGGAACACTGAAGCTTTCTTC
TRBV4-2,TRBJ1-1,.,.,CASSQDRGAPEAFF,TGTGCCAGCAGCCAAGATCGAGGGGCCCCTGAAGCTTTCTTT
TRBV19,TRBJ1-5,.,many,CASSTRWNNNQPQHF,TGTGCCAGTAGTACTCGGTGGAACAACAATCAGCCCCAGCATTTT
TRBV6-5,TRBJ2-7,.,many,CASSYSGPFSEQYF,TGTGCCAGCAGTTACTCTGGTCCCTTTAGCGAGCAGTACTTC
TRBV19,TRBJ2-5,TRBD1,.,CASRQGWEETLYF,TGTGCCAGCAGACAGGGTTGGGAAGAGACCCTGTACTTC
TRBV11-2,TRBJ1-3,.,many,CASSLAGARNTIYF,TGTGCCAGCAGCTTAGCCGGGGCCAGAAACACCATATATTTT
TRBV6-4,TRBJ1-1,.,many,CASRVIRRGVLNMNTEAFF,TGTGCCAGCAGGGTTATCAGACGGGGGGTATTAAACATGAACACTGAAGCTTTCTTT
TRBV28,TRBJ2-7,.,many,CASLLGSFAYEQYF,TGTGCCAGCCTGCTGGGCAGTTTTGCCTACGAGCAGTACTTC
TRBV7-3,TRBJ2-7,.,once,CASSPDPGHEQYF,TGTGCCAGCAGCCCCGACCCGGGCCACGAGCAGTACTTC
TRBV6-2/TRBV6-3,TRBJ1-6,TRBD1,.,CASRRDSSYNSHLHF,TGTGCCAGCAGAAGGGACAGCTCCTATAATTCACACCTCCACTTT
TRBV6-1,TRBJ2-5,.,many,CASSDPWGQETQYF,TGTGCCAGCAGTGACCCCTGGGGGCAAGAGACCCAGTACTTC
TRBV4-1,TRBJ1-1,.,.,CASSQPSRGRTEAFF,TGCGCCAGCAGCCAACCCTCCCGAGGGCGCACTGAAGCTTTCTTT
TRBV12-3/TRBV12-4,TRBJ1-6,.,many,CASSFWGLYNSPLHF,TGTGCCAGCAGTTTTTGGGGCCTCTATAATTCACCCCTCCACTTT
TRBV6-5,TRBJ1-5,TRBD1,many,CASIRGQGVNQPQHF,TGTGCCAGCATTAGGGGACAGGGGGTCAATCAGCCCCAGCATTTT